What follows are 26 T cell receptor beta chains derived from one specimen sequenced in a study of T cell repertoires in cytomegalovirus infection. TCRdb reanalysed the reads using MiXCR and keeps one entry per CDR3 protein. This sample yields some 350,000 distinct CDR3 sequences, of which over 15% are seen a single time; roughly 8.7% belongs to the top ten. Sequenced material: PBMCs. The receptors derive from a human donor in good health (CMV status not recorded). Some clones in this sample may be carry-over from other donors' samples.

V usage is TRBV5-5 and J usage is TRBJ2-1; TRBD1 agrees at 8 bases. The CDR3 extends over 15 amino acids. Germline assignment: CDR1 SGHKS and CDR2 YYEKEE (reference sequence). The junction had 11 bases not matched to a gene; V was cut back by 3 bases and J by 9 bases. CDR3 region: CASSSADRAVGEQFF. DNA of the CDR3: TGTGCCAGCAGCTCGGCGGACAGGGCGGTCGGTGAGCAGTTCTTC.

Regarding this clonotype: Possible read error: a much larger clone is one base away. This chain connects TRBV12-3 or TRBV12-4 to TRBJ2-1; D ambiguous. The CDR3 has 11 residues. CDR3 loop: CANSSLAEQFF. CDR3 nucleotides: TGTGCCAACAGTTCCCTCGCTGAGCAGTTCTTC.

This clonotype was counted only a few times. CDR3 in amino acids: CASSRSGYNEQFF. In DNA form, the CDR3 reads TGTGCCAGCAGCCGAAGCGGCTACAATGAGCAGTTCTTC. The rearrangement uses TRBV4-2 and TRBJ2-1, with D perhaps matching TRBD2 (5 bases). Germline values: CDR1 LGHNA, CDR2 YNFKEQ. The CDR3 is made up of 13 amino acids. V shed 4 bases and J shed 3 bases, with 7 bases lying between them.

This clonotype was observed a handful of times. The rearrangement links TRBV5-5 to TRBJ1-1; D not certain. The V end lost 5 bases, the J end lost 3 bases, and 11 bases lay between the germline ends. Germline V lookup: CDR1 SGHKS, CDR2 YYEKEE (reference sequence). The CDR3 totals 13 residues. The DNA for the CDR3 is TGTGCCAGCAGTTCCGGACCCGACACTGAAGCTTTCTTT. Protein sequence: CASSSGPDTEAFF.

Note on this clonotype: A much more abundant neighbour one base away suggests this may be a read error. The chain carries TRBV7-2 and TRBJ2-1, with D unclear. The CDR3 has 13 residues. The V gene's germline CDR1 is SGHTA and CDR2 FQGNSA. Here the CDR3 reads CARSLWSGAEQFF. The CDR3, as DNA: TGTGCCAGAAGCTTATGGTCCGGAGCTGAGCAGTTCTTC. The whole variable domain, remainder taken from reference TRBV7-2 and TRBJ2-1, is GAGVSQSPSNKVTEKGKDVELRCDPISGHTALYWYRQSLGQGLEFLIYFQGNSAPDKSGLPSDRFSAERTGGSVSTLTIQRTQQEDSAVYLCARSLWSGAEQFFGPGTRLTVL.

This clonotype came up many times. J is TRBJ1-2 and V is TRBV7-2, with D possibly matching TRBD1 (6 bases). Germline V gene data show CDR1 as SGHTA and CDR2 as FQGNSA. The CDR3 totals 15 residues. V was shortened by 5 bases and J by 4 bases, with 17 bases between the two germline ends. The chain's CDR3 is CASSTRTERFYGYTF. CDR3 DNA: TGTGCCAGCAGCACTCGGACAGAAAGATTCTATGGCTACACCTTC.

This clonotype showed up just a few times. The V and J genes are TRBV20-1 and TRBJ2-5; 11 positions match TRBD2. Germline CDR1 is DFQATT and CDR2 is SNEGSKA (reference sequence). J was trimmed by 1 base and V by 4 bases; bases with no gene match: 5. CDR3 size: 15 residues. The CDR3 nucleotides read TGCAGTGCTACCGGGACTAGCGGACTCCAAGAGACCCAGTACTTC. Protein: CSATGTSGLQETQYF.

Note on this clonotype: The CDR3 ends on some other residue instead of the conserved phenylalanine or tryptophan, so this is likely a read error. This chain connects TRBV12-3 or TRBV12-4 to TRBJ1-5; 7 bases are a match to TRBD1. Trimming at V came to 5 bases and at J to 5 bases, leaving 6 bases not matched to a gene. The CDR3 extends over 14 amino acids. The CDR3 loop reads CASSPSQGYQPQHV. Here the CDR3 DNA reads TGTGCCAGCAGTCCATCACAGGGGTATCAGCCCCAGCATGTT.

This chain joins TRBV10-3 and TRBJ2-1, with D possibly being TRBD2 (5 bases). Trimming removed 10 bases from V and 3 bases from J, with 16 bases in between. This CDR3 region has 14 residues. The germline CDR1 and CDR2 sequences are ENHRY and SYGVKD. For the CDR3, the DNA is TGTGCCACACGATGGGAGTCTGGCTACAATGAGCAGTTCTTC. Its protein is CATRWESGYNEQFF.

The CDR3 sequence is CASSQFSSRGGWETQYF. The DNA for the CDR3 is TGCGCCAGCAGCCAATTTTCCTCCCGCGGGGGGTGGGAGACCCAGTACTTC. The V gene is TRBV4-1, the J gene TRBJ2-5; 8 bases fit TRBD2. The trim removed 2 bases at V and 5 bases at J, leaving 13 bases unmatched. Germline loops: CDR1 MGHRA, CDR2 YSYEKL. This CDR3 has 17 amino acids.

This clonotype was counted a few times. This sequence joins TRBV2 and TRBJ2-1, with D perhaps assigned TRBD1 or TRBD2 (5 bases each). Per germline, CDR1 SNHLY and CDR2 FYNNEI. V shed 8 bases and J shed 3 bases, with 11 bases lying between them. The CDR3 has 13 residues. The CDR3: CASFSGGYNEQFF. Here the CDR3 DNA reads TGTGCCAGCTTCAGTGGGGGCTACAATGAGCAGTTCTTC.

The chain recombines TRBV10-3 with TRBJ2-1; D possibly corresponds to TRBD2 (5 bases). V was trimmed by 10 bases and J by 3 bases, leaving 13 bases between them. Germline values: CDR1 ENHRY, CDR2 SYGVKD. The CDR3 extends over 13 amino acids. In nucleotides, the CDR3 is TGTGCCAAAGCCGGGATCAGCTACAATGAGCAGTTCTTC. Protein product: CAKAGISYNEQFF.

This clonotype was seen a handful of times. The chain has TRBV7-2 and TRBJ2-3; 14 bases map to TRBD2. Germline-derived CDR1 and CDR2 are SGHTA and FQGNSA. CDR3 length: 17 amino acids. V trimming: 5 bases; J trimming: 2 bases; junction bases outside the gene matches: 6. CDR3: CASSRTSGGSYTDTQYF. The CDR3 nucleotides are TGTGCCAGCAGCCGGACTAGCGGGGGGTCCTACACAGATACGCAGTATTTT.

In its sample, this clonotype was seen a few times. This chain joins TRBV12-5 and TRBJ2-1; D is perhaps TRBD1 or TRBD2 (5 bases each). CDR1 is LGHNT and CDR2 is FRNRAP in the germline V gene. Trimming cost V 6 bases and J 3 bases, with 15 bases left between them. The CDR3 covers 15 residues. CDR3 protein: CASGTGTSIYNEQFF. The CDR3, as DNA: TGTGCTAGTGGGACCGGGACGTCAATCTACAATGAGCAGTTCTTC.

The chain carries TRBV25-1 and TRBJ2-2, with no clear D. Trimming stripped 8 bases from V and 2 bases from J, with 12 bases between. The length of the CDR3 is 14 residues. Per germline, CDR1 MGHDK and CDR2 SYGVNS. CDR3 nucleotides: TGTGCCAGCGAGGCCAGATCTAACACCGGGGAGCTGTTTTTT. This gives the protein CASEARSNTGELFF. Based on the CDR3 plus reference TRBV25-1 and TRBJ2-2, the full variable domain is EADIYQTPRYLVIGTGKKITLECSQTMGHDKMYWYQQDPGMELHLIHYSYGVNSTEKGDLSSESTVSRIRTEHFPLTLESARPSHTSQYLCASEARSNTGELFFGEGSRLTVL.

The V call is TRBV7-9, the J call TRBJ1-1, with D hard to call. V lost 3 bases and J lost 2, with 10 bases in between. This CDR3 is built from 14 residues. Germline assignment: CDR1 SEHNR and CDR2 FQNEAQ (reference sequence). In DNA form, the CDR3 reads TGTGCCAGCAGCTTGGCGGGGATTAACACTGAAGCTTTCTTT. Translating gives CASSLAGINTEAFF.

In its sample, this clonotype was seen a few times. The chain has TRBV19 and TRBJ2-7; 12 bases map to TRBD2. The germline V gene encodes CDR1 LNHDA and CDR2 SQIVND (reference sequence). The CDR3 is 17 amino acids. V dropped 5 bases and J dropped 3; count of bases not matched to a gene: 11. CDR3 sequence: CASSSRIWTSGNYEQYF. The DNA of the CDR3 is TGTGCCAGTAGTTCTCGGATTTGGACTAGCGGGAACTACGAGCAGTACTTC.

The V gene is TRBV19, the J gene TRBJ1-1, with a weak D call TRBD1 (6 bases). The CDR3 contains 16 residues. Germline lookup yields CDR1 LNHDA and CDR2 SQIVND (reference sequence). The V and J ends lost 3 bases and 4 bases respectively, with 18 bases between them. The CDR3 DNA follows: TGTGCCAGTAGTATGGGGGGGCGCCGCTATAGCACTGAAGCTTTCTTT. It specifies CASSMGGRRYSTEAFF.

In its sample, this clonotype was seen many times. Written as DNA, the CDR3 is TGTGCCAGCAGCTCGGGGGGAAGGCAGCCCCAGCATTTT. This translates into CASSSGGRQPQHF. The J gene is TRBJ1-5, the V gene TRBV7-2; D may be TRBD1 (5 bases). V was trimmed by 4 bases and J by 7 bases, leaving 11 bases between them. Germline V CDR1 and CDR2: SGHTA, FQGNSA. The CDR3 is 13 residues long. Filled out from reference TRBV7-2 and TRBJ1-5, the complete variable domain reads GAGVSQSPSNKVTEKGKDVELRCDPISGHTALYWYRQSLGQGLEFLIYFQGNSAPDKSGLPSDRFSAERTGGSVSTLTIQRTQQEDSAVYLCASSSGGRQPQHFGDGTRLSIL.

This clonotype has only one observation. CDR3 sequence (DNA): TGTGCCAGTAGTAAGGGGGACAGTACCACCGGGGAGCTGTTTTTT. It encodes CASSKGDSTTGELFF. V gene TRBV19 combines with J gene TRBJ2-2; 7 nucleotides agree with TRBD1. V was pared by 4 bases and J by 4 bases, with 6 bases of the junction left unmatched. Germline CDR1 LNHDA, CDR2 SQIVND (reference sequence). The CDR3 loop spans 15 amino acids.

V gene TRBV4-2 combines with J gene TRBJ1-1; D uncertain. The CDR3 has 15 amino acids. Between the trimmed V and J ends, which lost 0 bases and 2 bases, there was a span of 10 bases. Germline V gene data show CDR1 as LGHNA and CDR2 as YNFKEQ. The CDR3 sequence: CASSQDVPGNTEAFF. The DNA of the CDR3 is TGTGCCAGCAGCCAAGATGTGCCGGGAAACACTGAAGCTTTCTTT.

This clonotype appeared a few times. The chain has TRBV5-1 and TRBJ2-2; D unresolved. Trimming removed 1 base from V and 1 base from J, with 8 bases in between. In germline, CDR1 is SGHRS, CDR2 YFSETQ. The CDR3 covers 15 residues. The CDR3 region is CASSLSERNTGELFF. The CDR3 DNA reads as TGCGCCAGCAGCTTGTCCGAGCGGAACACCGGGGAGCTGTTTTTT.

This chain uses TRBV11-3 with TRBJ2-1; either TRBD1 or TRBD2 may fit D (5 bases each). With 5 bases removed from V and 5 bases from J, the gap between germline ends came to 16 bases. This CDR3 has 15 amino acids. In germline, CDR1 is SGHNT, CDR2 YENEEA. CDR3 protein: CASSPRGASNNEQFF. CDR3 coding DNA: TGTGCCAGCAGCCCCAGAGGGGCTTCCAACAATGAGCAGTTCTTC. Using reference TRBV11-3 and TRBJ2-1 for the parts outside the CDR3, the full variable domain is EAGVVQSPRYKIIEKKQPVAFWCNPISGHNTLYWYLQNLGQGPELLIRYENEEAVDDSQLPKDRFSAERLKGVDSTLKIQPAELGDSAVYLCASSPRGASNNEQFFGPGTRLTVL.

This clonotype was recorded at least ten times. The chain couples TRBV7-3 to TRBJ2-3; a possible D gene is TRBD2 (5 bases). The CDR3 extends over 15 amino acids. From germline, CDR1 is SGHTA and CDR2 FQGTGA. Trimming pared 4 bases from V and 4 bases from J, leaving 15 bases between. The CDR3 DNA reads TGTGCCAGCAGCTCAGCGGCGGAGAGGTCAGATACGCAGTATTTT. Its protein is CASSSAAERSDTQYF.

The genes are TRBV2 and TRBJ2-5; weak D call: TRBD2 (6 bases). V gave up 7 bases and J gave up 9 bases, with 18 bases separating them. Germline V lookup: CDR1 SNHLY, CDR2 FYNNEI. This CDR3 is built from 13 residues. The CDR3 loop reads CASTSWGGLAQYF. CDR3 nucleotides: TGTGCCAGCACTAGTTGGGGAGGATTGGCCCAGTACTTC.

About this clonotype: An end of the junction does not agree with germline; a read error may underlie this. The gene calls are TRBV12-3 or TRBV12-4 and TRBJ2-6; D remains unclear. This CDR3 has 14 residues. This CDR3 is CARSSSAGANVLTF. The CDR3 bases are TGTGCCCGCAGTTCATCGGCTGGGGCCAACGTCCTGACTTTC.